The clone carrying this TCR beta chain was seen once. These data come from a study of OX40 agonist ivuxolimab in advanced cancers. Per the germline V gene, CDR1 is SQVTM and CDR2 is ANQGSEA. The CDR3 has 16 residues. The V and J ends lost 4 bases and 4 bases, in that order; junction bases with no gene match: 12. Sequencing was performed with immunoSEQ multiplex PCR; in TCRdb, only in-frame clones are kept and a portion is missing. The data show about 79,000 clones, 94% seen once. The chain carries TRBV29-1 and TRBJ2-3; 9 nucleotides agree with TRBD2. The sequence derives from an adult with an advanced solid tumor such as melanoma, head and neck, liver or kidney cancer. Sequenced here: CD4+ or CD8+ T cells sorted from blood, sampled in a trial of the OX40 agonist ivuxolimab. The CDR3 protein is CSVVLSGRRGPDTQYF. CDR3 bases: TGCAGCGTTGTCCTCAGCGGGAGGCGGGGCCCAGATACGCAGTATTTT.